This T cell receptor (beta chain) comes out of a study of PD-1 blockade in classical Hodgkin lymphoma. For the study at large: Nivolumab 3 mg/kg was given intravenously every 2 weeks. Study-wide findings and caveats: Before treatment, complete responders showed about the same diversity as newly diagnosed patients.

TCRdb keeps only in-frame clones here, not all; method: immunoSEQ multiplex PCR. This table has approximately 16,000 clones, 89% appearing once. About this clone: No antigen is known for it.

Indicated time point: cycle 4 day 1 (C4D1), after more than five weeks of nivolumab. Each and every patient relapsed after autologous stem cell transplantation, and patients got differing brentuximab vedotin exposure. Through magnetic negative selection, CD8+ T cells were separated from PBMCs that had been thawed. This CDR3 has 13 amino acids. V was pared by 5 bases and J by 3 bases, with 3 bases of the junction left unmatched. Germline V gives CDR1 MDHEN, CDR2 SYDVKM. The input for sequencing was CD8+ T cells from blood, taken before the fourth cycle of nivolumab. The V gene is TRBV28, the J gene TRBJ2-7, with 8 nucleotides matching TRBD1. The sequence derives from a human donor with classical Hodgkin lymphoma. CDR3 amino acids: CASSRTGNYEQYF. CDR3 sequence (DNA): TGTGCCAGCAGTCGGACAGGGAACTACGAGCAGTACTTC.